This record covers a single TCR beta chain. Original processing methods: Scientists estimated how many nucleated cells there were by amplifying reference gene primers. Sequenced by immunoSEQ multiplex PCR; TCRdb stores in-frame clones only, minus some. The V and J calls and clone size were taken over from that table, and D and trimming were inferred from the DNA. The table lists 290,000 or so clones, more than 85% of them singletons. This entry is derived from a study of blood T cell repertoires in COVID-19. Study-wide background: The United States, Italy and Spain were the sources of the acute and convalescent COVID-19 samples.

The CDR3 spans 13 residues. V shed 5 bases and J 6 bases; nucleotides not matched to a gene: 7. Per the germline V gene, CDR1 is SGHNT and CDR2 is YENEEA. V is TRBV11-3 and J is TRBJ2-7, with 7 bases fitting TRBD2. The material sequenced was peripheral blood. This TCR derives from a man aged 70 or older with acute or convalescent COVID-19. CDR3 nucleotides: TGTGCCAGCAGCGCTACTAGCGCCGGCGAGCAGTACTTC. It encodes CASSATSAGEQYF.